This T cell receptor (beta chain) was captured by sequencing in a study of cytomegalovirus exposure and HLA in healthy donors (dated by TCRdb to about 2017). Background for the entire study: An earlier analysis of under 600 of the donors reported 276 Gb of sequence data and 100 million to 130 million unique TCR beta sequences from about 179 million T cells. Donor age, sex, ethnicity and CMV serostatus were compiled alongside the repertoire data. About 320 gigabases of sequencing data and approximately 85 million unique TCR sequences were included in an early release covering about 600 HLA-typed donors. Both class I and class II loci were covered by HLA typing, at four-digit resolution. The study aimed to test whether signatures of past pathogen exposure could be identified by cataloging public T cell receptors. Along with the approximately 600-subject first cohort, a separate validation cohort of roughly 110 different subjects was used. An earlier analysis of some 500 of the donors used high-throughput TCR beta sequencing to judge whether each TCR beta V gene segment behaved as functional or pseudogenic. Across 300 to 400 genotyped donors of the cohort, an average of about 200,000 unique TCR beta nucleotide sequences per donor were sequenced, and around 20% of those sequences were non-productive. The study profiled the T cell repertoires of under 850 subjects by immunosequencing and related them to cytomegalovirus serostatus. To study patterns of TCR occurrence, a later analysis re-analyzed previously published TCR beta repertoires from 550 to 800 donors and added high-resolution HLA genotyping. A later genetic analysis took genome-wide SNP genotypes for about 65% of the 666 donors and used that subset as a discovery cohort. Typing coverage differed by locus: A, B, C, DRB1 and DQB1 were typed in roughly 620-630 donors, DQA1 in 522, DPA1 in around 610, and DPB1 in just under 490. Because of strong linkage in the cohort, roughly five DR-DQ haplotypes were treated as single units for association and clustering. All discovery cohort repertoires had been generated on a single sequencing platform. To predict cytomegalovirus infection status, the study brought together high-throughput TCR immunosequencing, statistical association of individual TCRs with disease status, and machine learning. The genetic ancestry cluster associated with self-reported Caucasian donors included 70% to 85% of the 398 genotyped donors. In the later analysis, no new phenotypic data were used to find candidate immune exposures; instead, reliance was placed on TCR beta sequences and their occurrence across donors. The paper as a whole reports these results and caveats: Presence/absence analyses assumed roughly uniform sequencing depth across donors, an assumption that may not hold. In a later genetic analysis, a missense DCLRE1C variant was associated with V-gene and J-gene trimming of TCR beta chains, and the association was replicated in an independent cohort. In an earlier analysis of roughly 500 of the donors, most TCR beta V segments appeared in productive rearrangements about 87% or about 30% of the time, broadly matching IMGT annotations. A cluster of highly shared sequence variants was judged likely to represent a technical artifact of the sequencing pipeline. Correlated functional status among segregating V segments might reflect linkage disequilibrium, but an unknown experimental factor could not be ruled out. Across donors, most TCR sequences were observed very rarely, whereas some public TCRs were present in many individuals. In the study, some 160 TCR beta chains were listed as associated with cytomegalovirus. Because some donors lacked HLA typing at each locus, the association tests relied only on the typed subset. According to a later genetic analysis, donors in an Asian-associated ancestry cluster had fewer N-insertions in productive TCRs than the approximately 700-donor mean. The 87-base-pair reads could not distinguish some IMGT-functional V segments, including TRBV6-2 and TRBV6-3, so those segments were excluded. The classifier was reported to diagnose cytomegalovirus status with high specificity and sensitivity in both the original cohort and the validation cohort. According to the authors, the approach could potentially be generalized to other disease states and immunological phenotypes. In this cohort, only TCR beta chains were sequenced, and detectable features were limited by the absence of alpha or paired-chain data. Three of the identified cytomegalovirus-associated TCR beta chains were confirmed in vitro to be specific for cytomegalovirus antigens. A further reported finding was that TCR beta sequences accurately predicted the HLA-A and HLA-B alleles for most subjects in the first cohort. In a later analysis, TCR association rates were found to vary across HLA loci, with the most associated TCRs seen for DRB1 alleles and the fewest for HLA-C alleles. In a later analysis, HLA-associated TCR beta chains were found to be more clonally expanded and to have lower generation probabilities than equally common non-associated chains. A later analysis reported that several top co-occurrence clusters appeared linked to parvovirus B19, influenza, CMV and Epstein-Barr virus. A later analysis found that most CMV-associated TCR beta chains appeared HLA-restricted, with HLA associations seemingly driven largely by CMV exposure. A later analysis associated about 17,000 TCR beta sequences with specific HLA alleles at a false discovery rate of 0.05. When HLA alleles, especially DR and DQ, strongly co-occurred, TCR associations were difficult to assign to individual alleles. The earlier analysis of about 600 of the donors excluded seventeen rarely observed V segments, including chromosome 9 orphons, because counts were too low. CMV serostatus was the only immune exposure information available for the cohort.

In total, 500 to 700 healthy bone marrow donors made up the cohort. At the time of sampling, all cohort members were nominally healthy, though unrecorded immune exposures were likely present. The donor was CMV seropositive and was included in the group of almost 300 seropositive cohort members. Each donor provided a peripheral blood sample, and peripheral blood mononuclear cells were used for TCR beta sequencing. Genomic DNA extraction from the blood cell samples was performed with the Qiagen DNeasy Blood Extraction Kit. The CDR3 contains 13 residues, cysteine and phenylalanine counted. Left in the record is the CDR3 DNA by itself, 39 bases read in frame from the first base. Germline trimming amounts to 8 bases on V and 5 bases on J, with 5 as the count of junction bases outside the gene matches. From a lookup of the germline V gene, CDR1 and CDR2 are SNHLY and FYNNEI. Library construction relied on the immunoSEQ multiplex PCR assay. The multiplex PCR relied on a mix of 60 forward primers for TCR Vbeta segments and 13 reverse primers for TCR Jbeta segments. The CDR3 region of rearranged TCR beta genes was amplified from genomic DNA with a multiplex PCR assay. On the Illumina HiSeq System, the amplified TCR beta libraries were sequenced as 87-base-pair reads. The authors processed their data as follows. In a later analysis, tens of millions of unique TCR beta chains were counted across the roughly 670 repertoires, and approximately 9.9 million of these chains were shared by at least two donors. Raw reads were error-corrected and collapsed into unique sequences by a nearest-neighbor algorithm in which closely related sequences were merged to remove PCR and sequencing errors. To assign V, D and J gene segments, CDR3 sequences were aligned to IMGT reference sequences. For a sequence to be retained, a match of at least six nucleotides to both a V gene segment and a J gene segment was required. Rearrangements were classified as productive when the CDR3 lacked stop codons and remained in frame with V and J, and all other rearrangements were classified as non-productive. Following IMGT convention, CDR3 was defined as the stretch from the second conserved V-encoded cysteine to the conserved J-encoded phenylalanine. The earlier analysis of 500 to 600 of the donors excluded sequences that lacked an unambiguous match to a single V gene segment. An earlier analysis of about 600 of the donors called V segments functional above 56.7% productive rearrangements and segregating when the between-donor standard deviation exceeded 5%. A statistical classification framework was built for diagnosing cytomegalovirus status from the catalog of TCR beta chain sequences. In a later analysis, V and J genes were assigned by comparing TCR nucleotide sequences against IMGT/GENE-DB human TR gene sequences. In a later analysis, CDR3 sequences and most-parsimonious VDJ recombination scenarios were assigned using the TCRdist pipeline. A later analysis defined each TCR beta chain by its CDR3 amino acid sequence plus V-gene family, and excluded reads lacking a unique V-gene family. A later analysis removed several hundred highly shared, low-generation-probability nucleotide sequences to deal with suspected cross-contamination and a sequencing artifact. In a later analysis, a clonal expansion index for each public chain was calculated from normalized within-repertoire ranks of inferred template counts. In a later analysis, generation probabilities were computed using a VDJ recombination model fitted to out-of-frame rearrangements, and the results were checked against IGoR. Hypergeometric tests were used in a later analysis to score TCR-TCR, TCR-HLA and TCR-CMV co-occurrence, with a repertoire-size bias correction applied to the TCR pairs. A later analysis estimated false discovery rates by permuting HLA or CMV assignments 20 times. In a later analysis, co-occurring TCRs were grouped using DBSCAN, with TCRdist sequence similarity added in when clustering inside HLA-allele-positive subsets. Co-occurrence clustering excluded repertoires with fewer than 30,000 or more than 120,000 public chains, plus five with anomalous nucleotide sharing. Imported from immuneACCESS, the table was reduced by TCRdb to in-frame sequences with V and J called. These copies leave out some clones; in studies compared against another copy, an unresolved V gene accounts for under half, and the cause of the remainder is not known. That table supplies the V and J calls and clone size; D and trimming were determined from the DNA. The sample table includes approximately 170,000 clones. The ten top clones hold 0.7% to 0.8% of the sample.

In the case of this clone: Which antigen it targets is not known.

This clonotype originated in a woman younger than 35 in good health and CMV-seropositive. The receptor chain draws on TRBV2 and TRBJ1-4; 7 of the junction bases match TRBD1. The sequenced sample was PBMCs. The DNA sequence is as follows: TGTGCCAGCGAGCCCAGGGGGAATGAAAAACTGTTTTTT. This translates into CASEPRGNEKLFF. Here the CDR3 is joined to the reference TRBV2 and TRBJ1-4 genes, and the full variable domain is: EPEVTQTPSHQVTQMGQEVILRCVPISNHLYFYWYRQILGQKVEFLVSFYNNEISEKSEIFDDQFSVERPDGSNFTLKIRSTKLEDSAMYFCASEPRGNEKLFFGSGTQLSVL.